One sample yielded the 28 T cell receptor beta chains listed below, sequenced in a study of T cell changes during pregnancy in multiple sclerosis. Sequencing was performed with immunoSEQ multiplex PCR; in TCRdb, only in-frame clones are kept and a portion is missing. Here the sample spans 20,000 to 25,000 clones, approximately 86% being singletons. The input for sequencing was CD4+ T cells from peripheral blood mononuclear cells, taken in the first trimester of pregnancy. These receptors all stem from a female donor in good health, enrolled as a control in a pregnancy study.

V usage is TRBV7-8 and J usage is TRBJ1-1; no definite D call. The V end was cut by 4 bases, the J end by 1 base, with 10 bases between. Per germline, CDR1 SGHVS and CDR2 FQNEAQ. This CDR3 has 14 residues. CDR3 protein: CASSYMGPNTEAFF. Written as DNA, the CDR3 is TGTGCCAGCAGCTATATGGGCCCGAACACTGAAGCTTTCTTT.

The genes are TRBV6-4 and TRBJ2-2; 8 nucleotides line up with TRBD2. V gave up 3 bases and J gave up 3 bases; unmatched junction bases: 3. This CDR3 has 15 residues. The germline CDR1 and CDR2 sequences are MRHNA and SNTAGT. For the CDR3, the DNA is TGTGCCAGCAGTGAAGCGGGAGAATACACCGGGGAGCTGTTTTTT. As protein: CASSEAGEYTGELFF.

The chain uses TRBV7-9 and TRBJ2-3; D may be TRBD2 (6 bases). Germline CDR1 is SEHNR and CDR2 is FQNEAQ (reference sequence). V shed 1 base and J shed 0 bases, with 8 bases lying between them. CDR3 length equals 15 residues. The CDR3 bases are TGTGCCAGCAGCTTAGAAGGGACTAGCACAGATACGCAGTATTTT. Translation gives CASSLEGTSTDTQYF.

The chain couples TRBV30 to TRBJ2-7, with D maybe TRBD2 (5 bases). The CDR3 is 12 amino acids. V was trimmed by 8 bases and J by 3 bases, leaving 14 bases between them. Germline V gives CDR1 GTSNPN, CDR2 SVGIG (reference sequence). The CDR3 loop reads CASRGASYEQYF. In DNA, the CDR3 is TGTGCCAGCCGGGGAGCAAGCTACGAGCAGTACTTC.

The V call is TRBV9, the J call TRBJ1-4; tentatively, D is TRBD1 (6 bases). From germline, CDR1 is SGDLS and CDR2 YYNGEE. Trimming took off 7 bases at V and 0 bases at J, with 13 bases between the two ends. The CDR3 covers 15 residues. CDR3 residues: CASGGQLATNEKLFF. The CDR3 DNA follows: TGTGCCAGCGGCGGACAGCTTGCAACTAATGAAAAACTGTTTTTT.

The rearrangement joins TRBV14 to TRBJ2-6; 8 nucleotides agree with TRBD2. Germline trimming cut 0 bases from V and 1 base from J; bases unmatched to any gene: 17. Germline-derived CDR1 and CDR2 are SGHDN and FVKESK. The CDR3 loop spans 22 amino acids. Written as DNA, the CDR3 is TGTGCCAGCAGCCAAGATGGAGGGAACCCTCGGGAGGGTATTTCTGGGGCCAACGTCCTGACTTTC. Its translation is CASSQDGGNPREGISGANVLTF.

In DNA, the CDR3 is TGCGCCAGCAGCCGCGCCGGGACTAGGGGGTTGGACACAGATACGCAGTATTTT. This translates into CASSRAGTRGLDTDTQYF. The chain carries TRBV5-1 and TRBJ2-3, with TRBD2 matching over 8 bases. J gave up 2 bases and V 4 bases, and 15 bases lay outside the gene matches. CDR3 length equals 18 residues. Germline CDR1 is SGHRS and CDR2 is YFSETQ.

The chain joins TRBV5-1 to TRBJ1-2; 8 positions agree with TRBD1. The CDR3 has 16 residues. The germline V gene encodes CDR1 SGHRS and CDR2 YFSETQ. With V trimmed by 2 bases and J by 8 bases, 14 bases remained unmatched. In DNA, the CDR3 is TGCGCCAGCAGCTTAGGACAGGGTCTAGGTGGGGACGGCTACACCTTC. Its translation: CASSLGQGLGGDGYTF.

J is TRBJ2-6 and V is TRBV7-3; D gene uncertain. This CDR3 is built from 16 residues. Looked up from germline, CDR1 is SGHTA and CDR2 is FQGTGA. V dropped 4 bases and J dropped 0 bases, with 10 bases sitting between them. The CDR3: CASSSGFSSGANVLTF. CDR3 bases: TGTGCCAGCAGCTCGGGTTTTAGCTCTGGGGCCAACGTCCTGACTTTC.

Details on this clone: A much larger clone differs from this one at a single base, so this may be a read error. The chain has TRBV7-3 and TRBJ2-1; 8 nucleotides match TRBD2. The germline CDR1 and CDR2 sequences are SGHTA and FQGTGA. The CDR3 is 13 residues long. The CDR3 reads CARSSGGTSMQFF. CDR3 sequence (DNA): TGTGCCCGCAGCTCCGGGGGGACTAGTATGCAGTTCTTC. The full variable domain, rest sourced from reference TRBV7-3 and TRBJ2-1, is GAGVSQTPSNKVTEKGKYVELRCDPISGHTALYWYRQSLGQGPEFLIYFQGTGAADDSGLPNDRFFAVRPEGSVSTLKIQRTERGDSAVYLCARSSGGTSMQFFGPGTRLTVL.

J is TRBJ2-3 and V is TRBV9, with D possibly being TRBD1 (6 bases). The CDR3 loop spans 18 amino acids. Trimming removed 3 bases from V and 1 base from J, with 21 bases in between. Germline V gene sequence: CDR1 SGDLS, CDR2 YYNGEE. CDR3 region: CASSAPPWSEGGTDTQYF. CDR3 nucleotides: TGTGCCAGCAGCGCGCCCCCGTGGTCCGAGGGGGGCACAGATACGCAGTATTTT.

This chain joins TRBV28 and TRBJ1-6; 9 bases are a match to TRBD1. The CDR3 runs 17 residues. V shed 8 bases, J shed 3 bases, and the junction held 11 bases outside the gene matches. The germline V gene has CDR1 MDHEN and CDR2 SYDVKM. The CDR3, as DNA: TGTGCCAGCCGGACAGGGGCGAGGAAAAACTATAATTCACCCCTCCACTTT. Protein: CASRTGARKNYNSPLHF.

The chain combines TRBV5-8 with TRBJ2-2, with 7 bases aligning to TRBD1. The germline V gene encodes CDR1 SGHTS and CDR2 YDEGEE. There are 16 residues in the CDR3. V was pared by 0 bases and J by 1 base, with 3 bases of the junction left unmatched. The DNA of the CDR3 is TGTGCCAGCAGCTTGGCTGGGACAGTGAACACCGGGGAGCTGTTTTTT. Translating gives CASSLAGTVNTGELFF.

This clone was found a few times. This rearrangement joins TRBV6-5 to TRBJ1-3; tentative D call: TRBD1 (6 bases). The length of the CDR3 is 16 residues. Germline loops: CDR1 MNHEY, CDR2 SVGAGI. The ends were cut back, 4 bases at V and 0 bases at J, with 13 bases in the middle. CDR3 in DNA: TGTGCCAGCAGTTCCTTCGACAGGTACTCTGGAAACACCATATATTTT. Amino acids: CASSSFDRYSGNTIYF.

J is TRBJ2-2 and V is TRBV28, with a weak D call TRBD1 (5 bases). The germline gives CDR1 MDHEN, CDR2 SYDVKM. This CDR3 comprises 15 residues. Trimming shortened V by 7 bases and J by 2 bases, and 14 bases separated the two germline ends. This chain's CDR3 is CASIAGNFNTGELFF. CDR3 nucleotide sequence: TGTGCCAGCATAGCAGGGAATTTCAACACCGGGGAGCTGTTTTTT.

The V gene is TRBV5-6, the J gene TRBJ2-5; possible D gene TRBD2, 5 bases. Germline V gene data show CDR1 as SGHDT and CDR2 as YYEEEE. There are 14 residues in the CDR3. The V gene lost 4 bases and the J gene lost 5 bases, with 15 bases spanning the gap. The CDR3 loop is CASSQDVGGETQYF. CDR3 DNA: TGTGCCAGCAGCCAGGACGTCGGCGGGGAGACCCAGTACTTC.

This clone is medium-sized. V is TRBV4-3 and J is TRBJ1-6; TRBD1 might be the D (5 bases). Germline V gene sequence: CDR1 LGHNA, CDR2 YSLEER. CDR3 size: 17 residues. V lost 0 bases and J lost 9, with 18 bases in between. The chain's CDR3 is CASSQDGPGLFFSPLHF. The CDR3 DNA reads TGCGCCAGCAGCCAAGATGGACCGGGACTGTTCTTTTCACCCCTCCACTTT.

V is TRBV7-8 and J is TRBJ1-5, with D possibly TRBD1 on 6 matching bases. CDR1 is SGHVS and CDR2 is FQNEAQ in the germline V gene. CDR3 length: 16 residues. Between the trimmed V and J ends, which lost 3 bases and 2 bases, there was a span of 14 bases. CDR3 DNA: TGTGCCAGCAGCTTTCCCGGGACAAGAGGCAATCAGCCCCAGCATTTT. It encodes CASSFPGTRGNQPQHF.

CDR3 region: CASSPAGGYYGYTF. In nucleotides, the CDR3 is TGTGCCAGCAGCCCCGCAGGGGGCTACTATGGCTACACCTTC. V is TRBV7-2 and J is TRBJ1-2; 8 bases are a match to TRBD1. Losses at the gene ends were 5 bases for V and 3 bases for J; bases not matched to a gene: 5. Germline-derived CDR1 and CDR2 are SGHTA and FQGNSA. The CDR3 runs to 14 residues.

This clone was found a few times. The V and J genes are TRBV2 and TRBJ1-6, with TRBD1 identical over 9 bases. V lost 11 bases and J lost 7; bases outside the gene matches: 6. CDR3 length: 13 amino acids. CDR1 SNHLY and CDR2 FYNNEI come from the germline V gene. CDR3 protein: CAAHGTGNSPLHF. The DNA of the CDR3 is TGTGCCGCCCACGGGACAGGGAATTCACCCCTCCACTTT.

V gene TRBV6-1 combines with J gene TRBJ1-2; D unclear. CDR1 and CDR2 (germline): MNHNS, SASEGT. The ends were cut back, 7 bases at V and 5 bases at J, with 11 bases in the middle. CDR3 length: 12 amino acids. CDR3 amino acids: CASTGLAYGYTF. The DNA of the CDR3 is TGTGCCAGCACGGGATTAGCGTATGGCTACACCTTC.

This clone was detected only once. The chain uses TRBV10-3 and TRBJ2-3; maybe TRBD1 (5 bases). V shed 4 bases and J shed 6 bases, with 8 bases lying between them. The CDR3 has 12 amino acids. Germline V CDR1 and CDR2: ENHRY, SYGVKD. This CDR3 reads CAISAGSDTQYF. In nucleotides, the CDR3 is TGTGCCATCAGTGCAGGGTCGGATACGCAGTATTTT.

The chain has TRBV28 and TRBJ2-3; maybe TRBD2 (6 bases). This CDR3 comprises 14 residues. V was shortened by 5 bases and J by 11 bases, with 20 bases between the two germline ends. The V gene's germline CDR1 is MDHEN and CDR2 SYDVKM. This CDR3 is CASSAPGLLRGQYF. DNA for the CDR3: TGTGCCAGCAGTGCGCCGGGACTCCTGAGAGGGCAGTATTTT.

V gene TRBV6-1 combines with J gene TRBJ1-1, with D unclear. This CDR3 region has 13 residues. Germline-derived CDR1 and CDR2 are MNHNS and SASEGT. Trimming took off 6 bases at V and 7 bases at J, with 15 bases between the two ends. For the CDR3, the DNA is TGTGCCAGCAGCGCGACTGAATCCCTTGAAGCTTTCTTT. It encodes CASSATESLEAFF.

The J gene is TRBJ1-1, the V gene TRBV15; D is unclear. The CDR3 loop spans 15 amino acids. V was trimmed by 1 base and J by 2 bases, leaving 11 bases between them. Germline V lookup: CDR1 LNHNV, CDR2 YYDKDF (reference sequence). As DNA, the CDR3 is TGTGCCACCAGCAGAGTCGAACAGTTTAACACTGAAGCTTTCTTT. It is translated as CATSRVEQFNTEAFF. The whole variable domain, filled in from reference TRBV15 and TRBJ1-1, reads DAMVIQNPRYQVTQFGKPVTLSCSQTLNHNVMYWYQQKSSQAPKLLFHYYDKDFNNEADTPDNFQSRRPNTSFCFLDIRSPGLGDTAMYLCATSRVEQFNTEAFFGQGTRLTVV.

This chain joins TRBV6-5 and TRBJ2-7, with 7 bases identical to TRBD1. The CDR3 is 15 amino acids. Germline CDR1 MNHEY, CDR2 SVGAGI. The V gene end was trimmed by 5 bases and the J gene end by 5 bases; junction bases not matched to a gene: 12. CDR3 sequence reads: CASSPTGVNVDEQYF. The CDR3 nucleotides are TGTGCCAGCAGTCCAACAGGGGTAAACGTCGACGAGCAGTACTTC.

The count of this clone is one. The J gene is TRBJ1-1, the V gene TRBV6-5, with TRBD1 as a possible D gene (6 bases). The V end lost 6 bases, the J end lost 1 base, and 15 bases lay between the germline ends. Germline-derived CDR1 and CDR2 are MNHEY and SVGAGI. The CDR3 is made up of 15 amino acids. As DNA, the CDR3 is TGTGCCAGCAGGAGGCAGGGGAAGAGGAACACTGAAGCTTTCTTT. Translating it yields CASRRQGKRNTEAFF.

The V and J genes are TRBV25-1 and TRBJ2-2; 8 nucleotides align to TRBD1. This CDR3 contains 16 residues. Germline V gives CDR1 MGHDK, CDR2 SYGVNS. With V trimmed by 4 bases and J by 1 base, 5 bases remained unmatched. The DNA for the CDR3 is TGTGCCAGCAGTGCCACCGGGACAGGGAACACCGGGGAGCTGTTTTTT. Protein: CASSATGTGNTGELFF.